A single sample is the source of the 8 T cell receptor beta chains below, sequenced in a study of cytotoxic CD8 clonotypes in ibrutinib-treated CLL. Sequencing was performed with immunoSEQ multiplex PCR; in TCRdb, only in-frame clones are kept and a portion is missing. The table shows under 200,000 clones, with about four fifths occurring only once. Here the sequenced sample was PBMCs, taken after 24 months of ibrutinib treatment. Receptors were obtained from a human donor with chronic lymphocytic leukemia.

The rearrangement uses TRBV4-1 and TRBJ1-2; D is undetermined. Between the trimmed V and J ends, which lost 1 base and 0 bases, there was a span of 6 bases. This CDR3 is 14 amino acids long. Germline CDR1 and CDR2: MGHRA and YSYEKL. The CDR3 is CASSQAPTNYGYTF. CDR3 coding DNA: TGCGCCAGCAGCCAAGCCCCAACTAACTATGGCTACACCTTC.

The chain is built from TRBV19 and TRBJ2-2; 8 nucleotides match TRBD2. CDR1 and CDR2 from the germline V gene are LNHDA and SQIVND (reference sequence). This CDR3 is built from 15 residues. V was pared by 4 bases and J by 9 bases, with 10 bases of the junction left unmatched. The CDR3 DNA is TGTGCCAGTAGTACCCGGGGGGCGGGAGGAAGGGAGCTGTTTTTT. Translating it yields CASSTRGAGGRELFF.

J is TRBJ1-5 and V is TRBV2, with TRBD1 identical over 7 bases. Losses at the gene ends were 4 bases for V and 1 base for J; bases not matched to a gene: 13. CDR1 is SNHLY, CDR2 FYNNEI, per germline. There are 18 residues in the CDR3. This CDR3 is CASSAVGGTALSNQPQHF. CDR3 nucleotide sequence: TGTGCCAGCAGTGCGGTAGGAGGGACAGCCTTGAGCAATCAGCCCCAGCATTTT.

V and J are TRBV7-8 and TRBJ1-1; possible D gene TRBD1, 6 bases. Trimming pared 4 bases from V and 0 bases from J, leaving 12 bases between. Germline V gene lookup returns CDR1 SGHVS and CDR2 FQNEAQ. The CDR3 loop spans 15 amino acids. CDR3 DNA: TGTGCCAGCAGCTCAAGGGGGACATTGAACACTGAAGCTTTCTTT. Protein sequence: CASSSRGTLNTEAFF.

The rearrangement uses TRBV29-1 and TRBJ2-1; tentative D call: TRBD1 (6 bases). V was clipped by 7 bases and J by 3 bases, with 13 bases between them. This CDR3 contains 13 residues. The germline V gene encodes CDR1 SQVTM and CDR2 ANQGSEA. The CDR3 protein is CSGVDRYYNEQFF. The CDR3, as DNA: TGCAGCGGGGTCGACAGGTACTACAATGAGCAGTTCTTC.

This chain links TRBV4-2 with TRBJ2-1; 10 bases line up with TRBD2. Germline assignment: CDR1 LGHNA and CDR2 YNFKEQ. This CDR3 contains 16 residues. V shed 3 bases and J 5 bases; nucleotides not matched to a gene: 7. The CDR3: CASSQGSGGSNNEQFF. As DNA, the CDR3 is TGTGCCAGCAGCCAGGGTAGCGGGGGGTCTAACAATGAGCAGTTCTTC.

The gene calls are TRBV5-1 and TRBJ1-5; TRBD1 is a possible D gene (6 bases). The CDR3 loop spans 15 amino acids. V lost 1 base to trimming and J lost 6 bases, with 14 bases between them. From germline, CDR1 is SGHRS and CDR2 YFSETQ. CDR3 sequence (DNA): TGCGCCAGCAGCTTGCGGCCAGGGGAAGGTCAGCCCCAGCATTTT. The encoded protein is CASSLRPGEGQPQHF.

The V and J genes are TRBV6-5 and TRBJ1-1; the D is unclear. The CDR3 has 12 residues. The V end was cut by 8 bases, the J end by 4 bases, with 11 bases between. The V gene's germline CDR1 is MNHEY and CDR2 SVGAGI. CDR3 bases: TGTGCCAGCGGGGTAGTCGGCACTGAAGCTTTCTTT. Translating gives CASGVVGTEAFF.